Presented here are 11 T cell receptor beta chains from one specimen sequenced in a study of T cell responses to AZD1222 COVID-19 vaccine. Generated by immunoSEQ multiplex PCR, the TCRdb table keeps only in-frame clones and is missing some. The sample has about 72,000 clones; about 89% are singletons. The material was peripheral blood, obtained 28 days after the second AZD1222 dose. The receptors shown here come from an adult who received the AZD1222 COVID-19 vaccine.

The rearrangement joins TRBV4-2 to TRBJ1-1; no definite D call. Germline V gene data show CDR1 as LGHNA and CDR2 as YNFKEQ. There are 13 residues in the CDR3. The ends were cut back, 0 bases at V and 2 bases at J, with 4 bases in the middle. As DNA, the CDR3 is TGTGCCAGCAGCCAAGATCATAACACTGAAGCTTTCTTT. Translating it yields CASSQDHNTEAFF.

CDR3 coding DNA: TGTGCCAGCAGCTTGGGGACAGGGTTTAGTGATCAGCCCCAGCATTTT. Encoded protein: CASSLGTGFSDQPQHF. This sequence joins TRBV5-6 and TRBJ1-5; 8 nucleotides agree with TRBD1. The CDR3 totals 16 residues. The junction had 7 bases not matched to a gene; V was cut back by 0 bases and J by 5 bases. Germline values: CDR1 SGHDT, CDR2 YYEEEE.

The V call is TRBV9, the J call TRBJ2-7; TRBD1 aligns across 9 bases. CDR3 length: 14 residues. V was clipped by 5 bases and J by 5 bases; unmatched bases: 8. Germline V gene lookup returns CDR1 SGDLS and CDR2 YYNGEE. CDR3 loop: CASSPTGGLNEQYF. CDR3 bases: TGTGCCAGCAGTCCGACAGGGGGGCTAAACGAGCAGTACTTC. Variable domain in full (rest from reference TRBV9 and TRBJ2-7): DSGVTQTPKHLITATGQRVTLRCSPRSGDLSVYWYQQSLDQGLQFLIQYYNGEERAKGNILERFSAQQFPDLHSELNLSSLELGDSALYFCASSPTGGLNEQYFGPGTRLTVT.

The genes are TRBV9 and TRBJ2-1, with TRBD2 as a possible D gene (8 bases). This CDR3 contains 18 residues. Trimming stripped 0 bases from V and 4 bases from J, with 20 bases between. Germline V gene sequence: CDR1 SGDLS, CDR2 YYNGEE. The CDR3 is CASSVEEGAASGYNEQFF. CDR3 in DNA: TGTGCCAGCAGCGTAGAAGAGGGGGCGGCTAGCGGGTACAATGAGCAGTTCTTC.

V usage is TRBV25-1 and J usage is TRBJ1-2; D ambiguous. The germline V and J ends were trimmed by 3 bases and 8 bases, with 10 bases remaining between them. This CDR3 is 12 amino acids long. CDR1 is MGHDK, CDR2 SYGVNS, per germline. For the CDR3, the DNA is TGTGCCAGCAGTGACCTTGTGCGCGGCTACACCTTC. This translates into CASSDLVRGYTF.

Only one count was recorded for this clone. Distinct nucleotide sequences in the sample also encode this CDR3. The chain combines TRBV19 with TRBJ1-5; no firm D call. There are 13 residues in the CDR3. From germline, CDR1 is LNHDA and CDR2 SQIVND (reference sequence). Deletions cut 3 bases from V and 2 bases from J, with 5 bases between. DNA for the CDR3: TGTGCCAGTAGTATTGAGGGCAATCAGCCCCAGCATTTT. It yields the protein CASSIEGNQPQHF.

The chain is built from TRBV28 and TRBJ2-7, with 7 bases aligning to TRBD1. The V gene's germline CDR1 is MDHEN and CDR2 SYDVKM. The J segment lost 3 bases and the V segment lost 7 bases, leaving 9 bases of the junction unmatched. The CDR3 runs to 14 residues. CDR3 DNA sequence: TGTGCCAGCAACCCGACAGGGCTCAGCTACGAGCAGTACTTC. Its protein product is CASNPTGLSYEQYF. Filled out from reference TRBV28 and TRBJ2-7, the complete variable domain reads DVKVTQSSRYLVKRTGEKVFLECVQDMDHENMFWYRQDPGLGLRLIYFSYDVKMKEKGDIPEGYSVSREKKERFSLILESASTNQTSMYLCASNPTGLSYEQYFGPGTRLTVT.

V gene TRBV4-2 combines with J gene TRBJ1-2, with 8 bases lining up with TRBD1. The CDR3 runs 15 residues. Germline V gene lookup returns CDR1 LGHNA and CDR2 YNFKEQ. With V trimmed by 0 bases and J by 6 bases, 6 bases remained unmatched. The CDR3 DNA sequence: TGTGCCAGCAGCCAAGATAGGGACAGGCGCAATGGCTACACCTTC. It yields the protein CASSQDRDRRNGYTF.

The rearrangement links TRBV27 to TRBJ2-1; 12 nucleotides line up with TRBD2. V was clipped by 7 bases and J by 1 base; unmatched bases: 14. The CDR3 has 19 residues. Germline CDR1 reads MNHEY; CDR2 reads SMNVEV (reference sequence). In DNA form, the CDR3 reads TGTGCCAGCAAAGTTCTCCGACTAGCGGGAGTACAATCCTACAATGAGCAGTTCTTC. Residues: CASKVLRLAGVQSYNEQFF.

The rearrangement uses TRBV19 and TRBJ2-7; D is perhaps TRBD1 (5 bases). The CDR3 covers 16 residues. Trimming removed 6 bases at V and 7 bases at J, with 25 bases between. The germline V gene encodes CDR1 LNHDA and CDR2 SQIVND (reference sequence). The CDR3 reads CASRYLWPRQPCEQYF. Written as DNA, the CDR3 is TGTGCCAGTAGATACCTTTGGCCTAGACAGCCGTGTGAGCAGTACTTC.

The rearrangement uses TRBV6-2 or TRBV6-3 and TRBJ1-2, with 7 bases aligning to TRBD1. V trimming: 6 bases; J trimming: 2 bases; junction bases outside the gene matches: 9. The germline gives CDR1 MNHEY, CDR2 SVGEGT. The CDR3 extends over 15 amino acids. CDR3 DNA sequence: TGTGCCAGCAGCCGGCGGGACAGTTACAACTATGGCTACACCTTC. Protein sequence: CASSRRDSYNYGYTF.